This passage covers 15 T cell receptor beta chains from one sample sequenced in a study of T-cell reconstitution after alpha-beta-depleted transplantation in children. Library preparation (for TCRbeta) was performed with unique molecular identifiers. MiXCR, run by TCRdb on the PCR reads, gives a single entry per CDR3 protein. This sample has 170,000 or so distinct CDR3 sequences, with more than 6.5% found just once. The sequences come from PBMCs from the stem cell graft donor, collected from the stem cell graft. The receptors shown here come from a human donor who donated a stem cell graft to a child with Wiskott-Aldrich syndrome.

This clonotype was seen ten or more times. The rearrangement uses TRBV24-1 and TRBJ2-6; 10 bases map to TRBD1. J gave up 4 bases and V 10 bases, and 9 bases lay outside the gene matches. Per the germline V gene, CDR1 is KGHDR and CDR2 is SFDVKD. CDR3 length: 16 residues. CDR3 protein: CATAGTGALGANVLTF. CDR3 nucleotides: TGTGCCACTGCCGGGACAGGGGCTCTGGGGGCCAACGTCCTGACTTTC.

Many counts were recorded for this clonotype. At one end the junction does not follow the germline gene, possibly because of a read error. CDR3 sequence reads: CSASEQGDRGLSF. CDR3 coding DNA: TGCAGTGCTAGTGAACAGGGAGACCGAGGATTAAGCTTC. The J gene is TRBJ1-2, the V gene TRBV20-1, with D tentatively TRBD1 (6 bases). Germline lookup yields CDR1 DFQATT and CDR2 SNEGSKA (reference sequence). This CDR3 has 13 amino acids.

This clonotype occurred many times. This chain links TRBV10-3 with TRBJ1-2; D is perhaps TRBD1 (6 bases). The CDR3 has 14 residues. Trimming removed 3 bases from V and 2 bases from J, with 10 bases in between. Germline assignment: CDR1 ENHRY and CDR2 SYGVKD. This chain's CDR3 is CAISDGGRNYGYTF. CDR3 sequence (DNA): TGTGCCATCAGTGATGGGGGGCGAAACTATGGCTACACCTTC.

In its sample, this clonotype was seen a few times. This chain uses TRBV5-5 with TRBJ2-7; D gene unclear. The V gene lost 5 bases and the J gene lost 7 bases, with 19 bases spanning the gap. Germline V gene sequence: CDR1 SGHKS, CDR2 YYEKEE (reference sequence). The CDR3 totals 14 residues. CDR3 sequence reads: CASRIGLTIQEQYF. In DNA, the CDR3 is TGTGCCAGCAGGATAGGTTTGACCATTCAGGAGCAGTACTTC.

This clonotype was recorded many times. The genes are TRBV21-1 and TRBJ2-1. TRBV21-1 is deemed a pseudogene. CDR3 size: 16 residues. DNA for the CDR3: TGTGCCAGCAGCAAGTACGACTCCAGCTCCTACAATGAGCAGTTCTTC. This sequence encodes CASSKYDSSSYNEQFF.

This clonotype was observed at least ten times. The chain employs TRBV29-1 and TRBJ1-2; 7 nucleotides match TRBD1. Trimming removed 6 bases from V and 4 bases from J; junction bases left unmatched: 14. Germline CDR1 and CDR2: SQVTM and ANQGSEA. The CDR3 covers 15 residues. CDR3 coding DNA: TGCAGCGTGGATCAAGGGGGCGCTTTAGTCTATGGCTACACCTTC. It codes for CSVDQGGALVYGYTF.

This clonotype was seen repeatedly, ten times or more. One junction end does not reproduce the germline sequence, and a read error may be involved. The V gene is TRBV15, the J gene TRBJ2-2, with D unresolved. Looked up from germline, CDR1 is LNHNV and CDR2 is YYDKDF (reference sequence). This CDR3 region has 14 residues. The CDR3 is CATSRATNAGELFF. CDR3 sequence (DNA): TGTGCCACCAGCAGAGCTACGAACGCCGGGGAGCTGTTTTTT.

This clonotype was observed many times. The gene calls are TRBV12-3 or TRBV12-4 and TRBJ2-2, with D unresolved. The CDR3 extends over 16 amino acids. The V end was cut by 3 bases, the J end by 5 bases, with 16 bases between. CDR3 sequence reads: CASSFTGSSRTGELFF. The CDR3 DNA follows: TGTGCCAGCAGTTTCACGGGCTCCTCGCGGACCGGGGAGCTGTTTTTT.

This clonotype was found many times. The chain has TRBV6-5 and TRBJ2-1, with TRBD2 matching 7 bases. CDR1 and CDR2 from the germline V gene are MNHEY and SVGAGI. The CDR3 is 17 amino acids. V dropped 4 bases and J dropped 0; count of bases not matched to a gene: 9. The DNA of the CDR3 is TGTGCCAGCAGTTTCGGGGTAGCGGGTGTCTCCTACAATGAGCAGTTCTTC. Protein: CASSFGVAGVSYNEQFF.

This clonotype was recorded at least ten times. The chain uses TRBV20-1 and TRBJ2-3, with 12 bases fitting TRBD2. This CDR3 has 13 residues. The germline CDR1 and CDR2 sequences are DFQATT and SNEGSKA (reference sequence). V lost 7 bases and J lost 7; bases outside the gene matches: 6. The CDR3 region is CSVRTSGENTQYF. CDR3 bases: TGCAGTGTCCGGACTAGCGGGGAGAATACGCAGTATTTT.

This clonotype has a count of ten or more. The chain has TRBV10-3 and TRBJ2-7; weak D call: TRBD2 (6 bases). Trimming left V 2 bases short and J 3 bases short, with 8 bases between. The CDR3 has 13 amino acids. Germline V CDR1 and CDR2: ENHRY, SYGVKD. The CDR3 DNA is TGTGCCATCAGTGAGCGGAGGGGCTACGAGCAGTACTTC. Amino acid sequence: CAISERRGYEQYF.

The sample holds many counts of this clonotype. The V and J genes are TRBV27 and TRBJ2-1; 15 bases are shared with TRBD2. The CDR3 loop spans 16 amino acids. Germline lookup yields CDR1 MNHEY and CDR2 SMNVEV (reference sequence). V was pared by 4 bases and J by 6 bases, with 4 bases of the junction left unmatched. CDR3 protein: CASSSGLAGGTNEQFF. The CDR3 nucleotides are TGTGCCAGCAGTTCCGGACTAGCGGGAGGGACCAATGAGCAGTTCTTC.

This clonotype was counted ten times or more. V usage is TRBV5-4 and J usage is TRBJ2-1; D might be TRBD2 (5 bases). Germline values: CDR1 SGHNT, CDR2 YYREEE (reference sequence). V dropped 6 bases and J dropped 10 bases, with 20 bases sitting between them. The CDR3 runs to 14 residues. The CDR3 region is CASTVGEPDGEQFF. The DNA for the CDR3 is TGTGCCAGCACTGTTGGGGAGCCGGATGGAGAGCAGTTCTTC.

There are many counts of this clonotype. The chain combines TRBV7-7 with TRBJ2-3; 8 nucleotides line up with TRBD2. The CDR3 covers 15 residues. Germline CDR1 and CDR2: SSHAT and FNYEAQ (reference sequence). V was pared by 2 bases and J by 2 bases, with 3 bases of the junction left unmatched. CDR3: CASSLTGGPTDTQYF. Here the CDR3 DNA reads TGTGCCAGCAGCTTAACGGGAGGGCCCACAGATACGCAGTATTTT.

This clonotype was seen many times. This chain uses TRBV5-6 with TRBJ1-6; D is possibly TRBD1 (6 bases). Germline CDR1 and CDR2: SGHDT and YYEEEE. The V and J ends lost 5 bases and 10 bases respectively, with 13 bases between them. This CDR3 spans 13 amino acids. The CDR3 loop is CASSIQGLSPLHF. As DNA, the CDR3 is TGTGCCAGCAGTATACAGGGTTTGTCACCCCTCCACTTT.